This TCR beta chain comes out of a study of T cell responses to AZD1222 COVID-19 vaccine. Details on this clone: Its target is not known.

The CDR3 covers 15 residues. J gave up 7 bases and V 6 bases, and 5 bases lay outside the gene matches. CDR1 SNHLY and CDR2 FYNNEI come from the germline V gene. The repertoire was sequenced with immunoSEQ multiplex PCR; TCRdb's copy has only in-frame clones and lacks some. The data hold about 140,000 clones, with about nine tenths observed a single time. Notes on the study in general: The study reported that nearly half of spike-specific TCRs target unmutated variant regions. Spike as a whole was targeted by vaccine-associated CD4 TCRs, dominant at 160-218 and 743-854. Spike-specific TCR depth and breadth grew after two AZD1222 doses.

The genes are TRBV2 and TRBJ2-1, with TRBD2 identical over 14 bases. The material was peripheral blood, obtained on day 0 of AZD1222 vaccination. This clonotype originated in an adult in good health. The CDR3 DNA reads TGTGCCAGCAGCGGGACTAGCGGGAGAATAAATGAGCAGTTCTTC. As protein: CASSGTSGRINEQFF.